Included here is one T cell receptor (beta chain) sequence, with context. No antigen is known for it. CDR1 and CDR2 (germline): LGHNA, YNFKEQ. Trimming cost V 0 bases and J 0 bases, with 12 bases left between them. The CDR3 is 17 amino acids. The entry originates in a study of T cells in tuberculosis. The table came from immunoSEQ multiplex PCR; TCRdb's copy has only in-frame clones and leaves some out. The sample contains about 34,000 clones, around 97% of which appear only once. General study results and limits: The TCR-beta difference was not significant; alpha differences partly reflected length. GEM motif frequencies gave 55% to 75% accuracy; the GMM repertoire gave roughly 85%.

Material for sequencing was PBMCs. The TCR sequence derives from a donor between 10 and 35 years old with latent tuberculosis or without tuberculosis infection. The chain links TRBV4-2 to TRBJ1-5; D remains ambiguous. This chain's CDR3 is CASSQEAGSLSNQPQHF. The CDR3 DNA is TGTGCCAGCAGCCAAGAAGCGGGGAGCCTTAGCAATCAGCCCCAGCATTTT.